This T cell receptor beta chain appears in the sequencing data of a study of shared clonotypes between healthy human individuals. TCRdb's copy holds only in-frame clones and misses some; the assay was immunoSEQ multiplex PCR. The sample lists approximately 980,000 clones, roughly 72% occurring once. Germline V CDR1 and CDR2: GTSNPN, SVGIG (reference sequence). Between the trimmed V and J ends, which lost 0 bases and 6 bases, there was a span of 9 bases. This CDR3 contains 13 residues. Study-wide results and limits: Across subsets, estimated richness was generally greater for naive than for memory populations. Non-shared clonotypes were found to have lower generation probabilities than the clonotypes that were shared by all four of the sorted-subset donors.

This clone was seen more than once but under ten times. Antigen unknown. Other nucleotide sequences from this sample produce the same CDR3. Each of the donors was a healthy adult who was HIV-negative and had not had a recent acute infection or vaccination. Only Caucasian adults living in Nashville, Tennessee made up the donor group. The receptor was derived from a man in his late teens or twenties in good health. Sequenced sample: memory CD4+ T cells sorted from blood. Noted subset: CD45RA-negative fraction. V and J are TRBV30 and TRBJ1-5; no clear D. DNA of the CDR3: TGTGCCTGGAGTGTACGGGGTCCTCAGCCCCAGCATTTT. Its protein is CAWSVRGPQPQHF.